This paragraph reports one TCR beta chain. This clone's antigen is unknown. It has no much larger one-base neighbor in the sample; base qualities were not kept. The immunoSEQ Assay, a bias-controlled multiplex PCR, was used to amplify TCRbeta CDR3 regions from genomic DNA. From the authors' description of their analysis: The number of nucleated cells in each sample was estimated from the amplification of reference gene primers within the assay. Sequence reads were collapsed and filtered to measure the absolute abundance of every unique TCRbeta CDR3 rearrangement. For each sample, productive Simpson clonality was calculated as the square root of Simpson's diversity index over productive rearrangements. Drawn from immuneACCESS, this table holds only the in-frame rearrangements with V and J called that TCRdb kept. Clones are partly lost; checked studies trace under half to an unresolved V gene and leave the rest unexplained. V, J and clone size are those of that table, while D and trimming were read from the DNA. The sample contains about 520,000 clones, approximately 83% of them found a single time. The top ten constitute roughly 3.1% of the sample.

V loses 6 bases, J loses 6 bases, and the germline ends lie 9 bases apart. Reading from cysteine to phenylalanine, the CDR3 counts 11 amino acids. Only the CDR3 DNA is retained, 33 bases long and in frame from the first base. CDR1 and CDR2, looked up from the germline V gene (reference sequence), are DFQATT and SNEGSKA. Collaborating institutions collected whole blood in K2EDTA tubes following their own protocols. Collaborator samples were shipped for TCRbeta analysis as frozen whole blood, isolated PBMCs, or DNA extracted from either sample type. This sample stems from a study of blood T cell repertoires in COVID-19 (dated by TCRdb to 2020 to 2022). About the full investigation: Samples covering the acute and convalescent phases of COVID-19 were provided by collaborators in the United States, Italy and Spain. Where available, HLA class I and class II types were obtained from metadata supplied by the sample provider rather than from assay-based typing. The repertoires were released in a freely available public database intended as a resource for research on the immune response to SARS-CoV-2. A de-identified subject ID, COVID-19 status, age in years and sex were almost always included in the sample metadata. The samples were drawn from two sources: the first 160 participants of the ongoing ImmuneRACE study, and 1,000 to 1,500 subjects contributed by 6 global collaborators. Subjects who had been exposed to COVID-19, were actively infected with it, or had recovered from it provided the deeply sampled blood TCRbeta repertoires that made up the dataset. The prospective study material was composed of cDNA or gDNA derived from T cells, B-cell-depleted T cells, or PBMCs. The paper as a whole reports these results and caveats: Clinical and demographic metadata were provided uncurated, with the amount varying by source and participant.

This sequence uses TRBV20-1 and TRBJ1-5; a tentative D match to TRBD1 spans 6 bases. The receptor comes from a human donor in a cohort sampled during active COVID-19. The source material was peripheral blood. In nucleotide form, the sequence is TGCAGTGCCACCAGGGGTCAGCCCCAGCATTTT. The encoded protein is CSATRGQPQHF.